Shown below are 29 T cell receptor beta chains from a single sample sequenced in a study of identical twins. TCRdb processed the 5' RACE reads anew with MiXCR; each CDR3 protein has one entry. The table includes approximately 1.8 million distinct CDR3 sequences, less than 40% detected once. Sequenced input: cord blood. The receptors were gathered from a newborn girl in good health.

The CDR3 is CASSLGALGQYNEQFF. CDR3 nucleotide sequence: TGCGCCAGCAGCTTGGGGGCTCTAGGCCAATACAATGAGCAGTTCTTC. This chain uses TRBV5-1 with TRBJ2-1, with D uncertain. This CDR3 spans 16 amino acids. From germline, CDR1 is SGHRS and CDR2 YFSETQ. Trimming removed 0 bases from V and 4 bases from J, with 14 bases in between.

This clonotype has a single count. The rearrangement uses TRBV7-9 and TRBJ2-1, with D perhaps given as TRBD1 or TRBD2 (5 bases each). Gene TRBJ2-7 matches the end of the DNA better, so the J call may be wrong. Germline V lookup: CDR1 SEHNR, CDR2 FQNEAQ (reference sequence). The CDR3 is 13 residues long. Written as DNA, the CDR3 is TGTGCCAGCAAGGGGAGCTCCTACAATGAGCAGTACTTC. Amino acid sequence: CASKGSSYNEQYF.

This clonotype was recorded a few times. This CDR3 reads CVIRDTDTDTQYF. The CDR3 region has the DNA TGTGTAATTAGGGACACAGACACAGATACGCAGTATTTT. The chain has TRBV28 and TRBJ2-3; D may be TRBD1 (6 bases). Germline loops: CDR1 MDHEN, CDR2 SYDVKM. The CDR3 covers 13 residues.

This clonotype was seen more than once but under ten times. This chain connects TRBV12-5 to TRBJ2-3; possible D gene TRBD2, 7 bases. There are 13 residues in the CDR3. Germline CDR1 LGHNT, CDR2 FRNRAP. With 5 bases removed from V and 4 bases from J, the gap between germline ends came to 10 bases. CDR3 nucleotides: TGTGCTAGTGGTCAGGGGAGGGCAGATACGCAGTATTTT. Protein product: CASGQGRADTQYF.

This clonotype has just a few counts. V is TRBV19 and J is TRBJ2-3; D ambiguous. Between the trimmed V and J ends, which lost 7 bases and 4 bases, there was a span of 15 bases. The CDR3 covers 14 residues. CDR1 is LNHDA, CDR2 SQIVND, per germline (reference sequence). The CDR3 here is CASNDVPMADTQYF. CDR3 nucleotide sequence: TGTGCCAGTAATGACGTCCCAATGGCAGATACGCAGTATTTT.

The chain employs TRBV7-2 and TRBJ1-2; D remains ambiguous. Germline V gene data show CDR1 as SGHTA and CDR2 as FQGNSA. CDR3 length: 15 amino acids. Trimming stripped 1 base from V and 2 bases from J, with 11 bases between. CDR3 in amino acids: CASSLGPERNYGYTF. The CDR3 nucleotides read TGTGCCAGCAGCTTAGGCCCGGAGCGGAACTATGGCTACACCTTC.

This clonotype was counted a few times. The V gene is TRBV28, the J gene TRBJ2-1, with TRBD2 matching 14 bases. The CDR3 totals 19 residues. V gave up 6 bases and J gave up 0 bases; unmatched junction bases: 10. Germline V gene data show CDR1 as MDHEN and CDR2 as SYDVKM. The CDR3 DNA follows: TGTGCCAGCAGCTATCGGACTAGCGGGGGGCCCATCTCCTACAATGAGCAGTTCTTC. Its translation: CASSYRTSGGPISYNEQFF.

This clonotype was observed a handful of times. This rearrangement joins TRBV28 to TRBJ2-1; 13 positions agree with TRBD2. CDR1 is MDHEN and CDR2 is SYDVKM in the germline V gene. The length of the CDR3 is 17 residues. V shed 5 bases and J 5 bases; nucleotides not matched to a gene: 9. The CDR3 here is CASSTPFGTSGNNEQFF. The CDR3, as DNA: TGTGCCAGCAGTACCCCCTTTGGGACTAGCGGGAACAATGAGCAGTTCTTC.

CDR3 sequence: CASNWGITDTQYF. The CDR3, as DNA: TGTGCCAGCAATTGGGGGATCACAGATACGCAGTATTTT. This chain joins TRBV2 and TRBJ2-3; D is tentatively TRBD1 or TRBD2 (5 bases each). The V end was cut by 7 bases, the J end by 2 bases, with 10 bases between. Per the germline V gene, CDR1 is SNHLY and CDR2 is FYNNEI. This CDR3 has 13 residues.

This clonotype has only a few counts. V gene TRBV15 combines with J gene TRBJ2-3; 8 bases line up with TRBD2. The CDR3 consists of 16 residues. Per the germline V gene, CDR1 is LNHNV and CDR2 is YYDKDF (reference sequence). The V gene end was trimmed by 4 bases and the J gene end by 4 bases; junction bases not matched to a gene: 10. DNA of the CDR3: TGTGCCACCAGCAACGCTGGGACTAGTTGGGCAGATACGCAGTATTTT. Translated: CATSNAGTSWADTQYF. The full variable domain, rest sourced from reference TRBV15 and TRBJ2-3, is DAMVIQNPRYQVTQFGKPVTLSCSQTLNHNVMYWYQQKSSQAPKLLFHYYDKDFNNEADTPDNFQSRRPNTSFCFLDIRSPGLGDTAMYLCATSNAGTSWADTQYFGPGTRLTVL.

The table lists this clonotype with a few counts. The chain carries TRBV10-1 and TRBJ2-3; 8 bases match TRBD2. V was clipped by 0 bases and J by 2 bases; unmatched bases: 1. Per the germline V gene, CDR1 is WNHNN and CDR2 is SYGVQD (reference sequence). The CDR3 has 15 residues. DNA for the CDR3: TGCGCCAGCAGTGAGTCTAGCGGGGCCACAGATACGCAGTATTTT. Translating gives CASSESSGATDTQYF.

The rearrangement uses TRBV5-1 and TRBJ2-1, with 11 bases lining up with TRBD2. This CDR3 spans 17 amino acids. J was trimmed by 2 bases and V by 0 bases; bases with no gene match: 4. Germline assignment: CDR1 SGHRS and CDR2 YFSETQ. CDR3 coding DNA: TGCGCCAGCAGCTTGGCCCCTAGCGGGGGGCCCTACAATGAGCAGTTCTTC. Its translation: CASSLAPSGGPYNEQFF.

This clonotype has only a few counts. This chain uses TRBV5-1 with TRBJ2-2; tentative D call: TRBD1 (5 bases). Trimming cost V 6 bases and J 4 bases, with 10 bases left between them. Germline V gene sequence: CDR1 SGHRS, CDR2 YFSETQ. There are 13 residues in the CDR3. The DNA for the CDR3 is TGCGCCAGCATGAGACAGTCCACCGGGGAGCTGTTTTTT. Translation: CASMRQSTGELFF. Filled out from reference TRBV5-1 and TRBJ2-2, the complete variable domain reads KAGVTQTPRYLIKTRGQQVTLSCSPISGHRSVSWYQQTPGQGLQFLFEYFSETQRNKGNFPGRFSGRQFSNSRSEMNVSTLELGDSALYLCASMRQSTGELFFGEGSRLTVL.

The rearrangement uses TRBV29-1 and TRBJ2-2; 8 bases map to TRBD1. Germline CDR1 is SQVTM and CDR2 is ANQGSEA. The CDR3 covers 13 residues. J was trimmed by 5 bases and V by 6 bases; bases with no gene match: 5. Here the CDR3 DNA reads TGCAGCGTCACAGGGGGTCGGACCGGGGAGCTGTTTTTT. This translates into CSVTGGRTGELFF.

This chain links TRBV25-1 with TRBJ1-1; D unclear. CDR3 length: 15 residues. Germline V gene lookup returns CDR1 MGHDK and CDR2 SYGVNS. Trimming cost V 5 bases and J 5 bases, with 18 bases left between them. The CDR3 bases are TGTGCCAGCAGTAACGTCTTAGGGTCGTCGACTGAAGCTTTCTTT. As protein: CASSNVLGSSTEAFF.

This rearrangement joins TRBV6-1 to TRBJ1-6; TRBD1 matches at 8 bases. The CDR3 is 15 amino acids. V shed 7 bases, J shed 7 bases, and the junction held 9 bases outside the gene matches. CDR1 MNHNS and CDR2 SASEGT come from the germline V gene. CDR3 loop: CASNKRQGLNSPLHF. The CDR3 DNA is TGTGCCAGCAACAAAAGACAGGGGTTGAATTCACCCCTCCACTTT.

About this clonotype: This sequence may be a read error, since a much larger clone differs from it by one base. The chain recombines TRBV20-1 with TRBJ2-1; unclear D gene. The end of the DNA aligns better with TRBJ2-7, so the J call may be wrong. The CDR3 is 13 amino acids. The germline V gene encodes CDR1 DFQATT and CDR2 SNEGSKA (reference sequence). CDR3 in amino acids: CSASRVSYNEQYF. In DNA form, the CDR3 reads TGCAGTGCTAGCAGAGTCTCCTACAATGAGCAGTACTTC.

V and J are TRBV11-2 and TRBJ2-3, with D perhaps matching TRBD2 (6 bases). CDR1 is SGHAT and CDR2 is FQNNGV in the germline V gene. CDR3 length: 13 residues. Trimming pared 5 bases from V and 10 bases from J, leaving 16 bases between. CDR3 region: CASSPGPREPQYF. CDR3 coding DNA: TGTGCCAGCAGCCCCGGACCCCGGGAGCCGCAGTATTTT.

This clonotype came up a few times. The CDR3, as DNA: TGTGCCAGCAGCTTAGCTGGGGCCTCCACCGGGGAGCTGTTTTTT. The encoded protein is CASSLAGASTGELFF. The rearrangement uses TRBV7-2 and TRBJ2-2, with D tentatively TRBD1 (5 bases). This CDR3 spans 15 amino acids. Germline lookup yields CDR1 SGHTA and CDR2 FQGNSA. V lost 0 bases to trimming and J lost 4 bases, with 9 bases between them.

The genes are TRBV12-3 or TRBV12-4 and TRBJ2-7; D may match TRBD1 or TRBD2 (6 bases each). The J call is in doubt because the DNA end fits TRBJ2-1 better. The CDR3 spans 15 residues. CDR3 DNA: TGTGCCAGCAGGGGGGGAGGACAGACCTCCTACGAGCAGTTCTTC. Translating it yields CASRGGGQTSYEQFF.

As DNA, the CDR3 is TGTGCCAGCAGACCTGGGACAGCCGTAAGGGGGGAGACCCAGTACTTC. It encodes CASRPGTAVRGETQYF. V and J are TRBV28 and TRBJ2-7; TRBD1 matches 7 bases. The end of the DNA fits TRBJ2-5 better, so the J call may be wrong. Germline assignment: CDR1 MDHEN and CDR2 SYDVKM. The CDR3 is made up of 16 amino acids.

V is TRBV7-9 and J is TRBJ2-7; possibly TRBD1 for D (6 bases). Germline V gene sequence: CDR1 SEHNR, CDR2 FQNEAQ (reference sequence). There are 14 residues in the CDR3. Trimming removed 1 base at V and 4 bases at J, with 11 bases between. This CDR3 reads CASSLESRGYEQYF. The CDR3 region has the DNA TGTGCCAGCAGCTTAGAGAGCAGGGGTTACGAGCAGTACTTC.

J is TRBJ1-5 and V is TRBV24-1, with 10 bases aligning to TRBD1. Germline CDR1 reads KGHDR; CDR2 reads SFDVKD. The CDR3 totals 20 residues. V was pared by 4 bases and J by 0 bases, with 14 bases of the junction left unmatched. CDR3 amino acids: CATSEVGDRGRPYSNQPQHF. CDR3 in DNA: TGTGCCACCAGTGAGGTTGGCGACAGGGGGCGACCGTATAGCAATCAGCCCCAGCATTTT.

This clonotype has more than one count but fewer than ten. V and J are TRBV6-6 and TRBJ1-2; possible D gene TRBD1, 5 bases. This CDR3 has 15 residues. Trimming left V 0 bases short and J 6 bases short, with 14 bases between. The V gene's germline CDR1 is MNHNY and CDR2 SVGAGI (reference sequence). CDR3 in amino acids: CASSYSVAGPDGYTF. For the CDR3, the DNA is TGTGCCAGCAGTTACTCGGTGGCAGGGCCAGATGGCTACACCTTC.

With respect to this clonotype: A much larger clone is a single base away; this may be a read error. The J gene is TRBJ2-3, the V gene TRBV29-1; 8 nucleotides agree with TRBD1. The V gene's germline CDR1 is SQVTM and CDR2 ANQGSEA. The CDR3 length is 14 residues. The CDR3 DNA reads as TGCGGCGTTGAGGACAGGGCCCCCACAGATACGCAGTATTTT. Its protein product is CGVEDRAPTDTQYF.

The V gene is TRBV15, the J gene TRBJ1-5; TRBD1 is a possible D gene (5 bases). The ends were cut back, 0 bases at V and 6 bases at J, with 12 bases in the middle. The CDR3 consists of 15 residues. Germline CDR1 is LNHNV and CDR2 is YYDKDF (reference sequence). The CDR3 DNA is TGTGCCACCAGCAGAGATCGTTGGGGGAGTCAGCCCCAGCATTTT. Amino acids: CATSRDRWGSQPQHF.

The sample holds a few counts of this clonotype. The J gene is TRBJ1-1, the V gene TRBV10-3; D might be TRBD1 (5 bases). This CDR3 is 13 amino acids long. Germline loops: CDR1 ENHRY, CDR2 SYGVKD. V lost 6 bases, J lost 0 bases, and 8 bases lay in between. CDR3 nucleotides: TGTGCCATCAGAGAGACAGTGAACACTGAAGCTTTCTTT. It specifies CAIRETVNTEAFF.

The table lists this clonotype with a few counts. The chain recombines TRBV7-9 with TRBJ2-7, with D perhaps TRBD1 (6 bases). The CDR3 consists of 15 residues. The V and J ends lost 2 bases and 1 base respectively, with 12 bases between them. CDR1 is SEHNR and CDR2 is FQNEAQ in the germline V gene (reference sequence). CDR3 DNA: TGTGCCAGCAGCTTACCAGGGGTAAGGTCCTACGAGCAGTACTTC. Amino acid sequence: CASSLPGVRSYEQYF.

The chain has TRBV11-2 and TRBJ2-1; 9 bases are a match to TRBD2. The CDR3 consists of 18 residues. With 1 base clipped from V and 9 bases from J, the junction kept 16 bases outside the gene matches. In germline, CDR1 is SGHAT, CDR2 FQNNGV. In DNA, the CDR3 is TGTGCCAGCAGCTTAGTTCCGGCGGGGGGGAGATTGGCGGGTGAGCAGTTCTTC. The encoded protein is CASSLVPAGGRLAGEQFF.